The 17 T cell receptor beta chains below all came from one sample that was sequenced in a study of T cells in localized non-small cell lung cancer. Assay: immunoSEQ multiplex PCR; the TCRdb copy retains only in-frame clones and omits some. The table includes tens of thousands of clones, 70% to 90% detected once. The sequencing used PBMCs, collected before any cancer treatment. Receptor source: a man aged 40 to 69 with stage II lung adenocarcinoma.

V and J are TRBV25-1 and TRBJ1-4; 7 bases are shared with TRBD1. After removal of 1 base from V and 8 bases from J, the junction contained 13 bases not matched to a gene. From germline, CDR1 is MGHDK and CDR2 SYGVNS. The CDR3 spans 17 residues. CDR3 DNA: TGTGCCAGCAGTGAATCTAGGGGACAGATGGGGGGCGAAAAACTGTTTTTT. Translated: CASSESRGQMGGEKLFF.

This CDR3 reads CASSPQPGNTIYF. CDR3 DNA: TGCGCCAGCAGCCCCCAGCCTGGAAACACCATATATTTT. V gene TRBV5-1 combines with J gene TRBJ1-3; unclear D gene. Trimming cost V 4 bases and J 2 bases, with 7 bases left between them. Germline values: CDR1 SGHRS, CDR2 YFSETQ. The CDR3 has 13 residues.

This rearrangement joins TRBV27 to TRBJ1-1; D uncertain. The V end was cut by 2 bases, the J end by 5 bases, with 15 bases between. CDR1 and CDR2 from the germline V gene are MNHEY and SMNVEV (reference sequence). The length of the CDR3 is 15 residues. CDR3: CASSLDRGIGTEAFF. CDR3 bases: TGTGCCAGCAGTTTAGACCGAGGGATCGGGACTGAAGCTTTCTTT.

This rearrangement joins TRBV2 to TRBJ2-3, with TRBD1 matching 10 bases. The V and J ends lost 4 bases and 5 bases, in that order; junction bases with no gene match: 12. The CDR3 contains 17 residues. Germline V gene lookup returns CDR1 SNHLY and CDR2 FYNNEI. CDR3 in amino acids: CASSVGVGTGALDTQYF. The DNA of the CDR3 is TGTGCCAGCAGTGTGGGCGTAGGGACAGGGGCTTTAGATACGCAGTATTTT.

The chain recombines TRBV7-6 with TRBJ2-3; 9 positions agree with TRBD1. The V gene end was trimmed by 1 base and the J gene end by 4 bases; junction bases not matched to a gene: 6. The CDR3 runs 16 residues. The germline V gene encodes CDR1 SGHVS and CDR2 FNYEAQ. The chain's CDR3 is CASSLVDRGGADTQYF. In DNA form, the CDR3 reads TGTGCCAGCAGCTTAGTGGACAGGGGAGGCGCAGATACGCAGTATTTT. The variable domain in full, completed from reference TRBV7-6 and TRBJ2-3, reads GAGVSQSPRYKVTKRGQDVALRCDPISGHVSLYWYRQALGQGPEFLTYFNYEAQQDKSGLPNDRFSAERPEGSISTLTIQRTEQRDSAMYRCASSLVDRGGADTQYFGPGTRLTVL.

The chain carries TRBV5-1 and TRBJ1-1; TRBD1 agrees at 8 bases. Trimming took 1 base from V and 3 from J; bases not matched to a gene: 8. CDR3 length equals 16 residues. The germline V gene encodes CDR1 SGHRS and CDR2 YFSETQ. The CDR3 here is CASSLTGGLEDTEAFF. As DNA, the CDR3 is TGCGCCAGCAGCTTGACAGGGGGACTCGAGGACACTGAAGCTTTCTTT.

CDR3 loop: CAISESHSRDRGIGYTF. The CDR3 nucleotides read TGTGCCATCAGTGAATCACACTCGCGGGACAGGGGAATTGGCTACACCTTC. The chain employs TRBV10-3 and TRBJ1-2, with 10 bases that match TRBD1. Trimming at V came to 3 bases and at J to 7 bases, leaving 14 bases not matched to a gene. The CDR3 has 17 amino acids. CDR1 and CDR2 (germline): ENHRY, SYGVKD.

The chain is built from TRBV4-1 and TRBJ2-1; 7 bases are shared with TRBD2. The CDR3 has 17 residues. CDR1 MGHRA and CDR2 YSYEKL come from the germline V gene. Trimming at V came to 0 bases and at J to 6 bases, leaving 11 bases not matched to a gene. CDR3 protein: CASSQEPTSQGVNEQFF. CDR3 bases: TGCGCCAGCAGCCAAGAACCGACTAGCCAAGGGGTCAATGAGCAGTTCTTC.

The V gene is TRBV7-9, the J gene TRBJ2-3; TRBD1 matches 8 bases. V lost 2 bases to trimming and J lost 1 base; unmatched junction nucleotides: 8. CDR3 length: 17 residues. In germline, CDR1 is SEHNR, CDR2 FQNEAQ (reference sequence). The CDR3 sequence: CASSLYPTGARTDTQYF. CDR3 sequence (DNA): TGTGCCAGCAGCTTATACCCGACAGGGGCTCGCACAGATACGCAGTATTTT.

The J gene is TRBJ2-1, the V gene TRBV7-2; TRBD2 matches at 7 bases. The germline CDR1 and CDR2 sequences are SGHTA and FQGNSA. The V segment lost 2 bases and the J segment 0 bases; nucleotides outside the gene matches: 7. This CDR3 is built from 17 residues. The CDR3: CASSLNLRGDSYNEQFF. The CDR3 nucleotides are TGTGCCAGCAGCTTAAACCTTCGGGGGGACTCCTACAATGAGCAGTTCTTC.

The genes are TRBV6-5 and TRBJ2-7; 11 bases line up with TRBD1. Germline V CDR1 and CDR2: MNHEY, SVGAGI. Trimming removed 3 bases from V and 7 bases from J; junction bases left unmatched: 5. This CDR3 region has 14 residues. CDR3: CASSYGQGAGEQYF. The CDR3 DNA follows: TGTGCCAGCAGTTATGGACAGGGGGCTGGGGAGCAGTACTTC.

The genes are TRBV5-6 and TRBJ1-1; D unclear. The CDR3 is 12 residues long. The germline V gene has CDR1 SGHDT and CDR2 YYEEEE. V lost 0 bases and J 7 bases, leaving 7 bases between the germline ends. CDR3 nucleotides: TGTGCCAGCAGCTTGGGCTCGTTTGAAGCTTTCTTT. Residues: CASSLGSFEAFF.

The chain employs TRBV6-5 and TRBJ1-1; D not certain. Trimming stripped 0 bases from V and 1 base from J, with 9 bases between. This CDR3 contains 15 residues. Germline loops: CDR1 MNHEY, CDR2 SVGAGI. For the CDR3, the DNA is TGTGCCAGCAGTTACTCGACTGAAGAGAACACTGAAGCTTTCTTT. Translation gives CASSYSTEENTEAFF.

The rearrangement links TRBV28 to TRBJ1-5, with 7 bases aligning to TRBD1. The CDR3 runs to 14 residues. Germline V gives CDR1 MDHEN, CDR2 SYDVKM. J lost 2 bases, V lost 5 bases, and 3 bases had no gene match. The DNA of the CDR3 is TGTGCCAGCAGTCCTCAGGGGGGCAATCAGCCCCAGCATTTT. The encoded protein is CASSPQGGNQPQHF.

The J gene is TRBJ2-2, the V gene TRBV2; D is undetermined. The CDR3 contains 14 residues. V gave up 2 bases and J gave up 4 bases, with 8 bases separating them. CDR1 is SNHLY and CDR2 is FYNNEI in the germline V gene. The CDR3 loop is CASSESRSTGELFF. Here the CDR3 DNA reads TGTGCCAGCAGTGAATCGAGGAGCACCGGGGAGCTGTTTTTT.

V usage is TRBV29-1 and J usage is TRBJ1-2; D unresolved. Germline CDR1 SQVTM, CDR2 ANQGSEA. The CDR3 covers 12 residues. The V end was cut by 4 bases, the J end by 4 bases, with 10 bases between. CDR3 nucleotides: TGCAGCGTTGTGGGTTTGGGCTATGGCTACACCTTC. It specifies CSVVGLGYGYTF.

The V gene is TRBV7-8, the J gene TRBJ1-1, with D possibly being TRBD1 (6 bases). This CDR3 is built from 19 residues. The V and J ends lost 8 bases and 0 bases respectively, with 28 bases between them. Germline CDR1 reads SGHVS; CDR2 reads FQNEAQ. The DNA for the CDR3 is TGTGCCAGCGGCCCTCTCTTCTCAGGGGACCGAGGACTGAACACTGAAGCTTTCTTT. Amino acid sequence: CASGPLFSGDRGLNTEAFF.